One sample yielded the 13 T cell receptor beta chains listed below, sequenced in a study of cytomegalovirus exposure and HLA in healthy donors. The study ran its PCR with 60 Vbeta and 13 Jbeta primers. Profiling relied on immunoSEQ multiplex PCR, and the TCRdb table lists in-frame clones only, not all of them. The sample has 100,000 to 150,000 clones; over 70% are singletons. Material for sequencing was PBMCs. The source is a woman under 30 in good health and CMV-seronegative.

The sample holds a few counts of this clone. The chain combines TRBV5-6 with TRBJ2-5; the D gene is possibly TRBD1 (5 bases). V lost 3 bases, J lost 4 bases, and 7 bases lay in between. This CDR3 spans 12 amino acids. Germline V gene lookup returns CDR1 SGHDT and CDR2 YYEEEE. Written as DNA, the CDR3 is TGTGCCAGCAGCTCAGGGCCAGAGACCCAGTACTTC. Its protein product is CASSSGPETQYF.

This chain connects TRBV18 to TRBJ2-3, with D maybe TRBD1 (6 bases). The CDR3 covers 13 residues. V dropped 6 bases and J dropped 10 bases, with 17 bases sitting between them. The germline CDR1 and CDR2 sequences are KGHSH and LQKENI. The DNA for the CDR3 is TGTGCCAGCTCCACGTCCAGGGGTGAAGCGCAGTATTTT. Its translation: CASSTSRGEAQYF.

This chain joins TRBV7-9 and TRBJ1-1; 11 nucleotides agree with TRBD1. J gave up 4 bases and V 5 bases, and 6 bases lay outside the gene matches. The germline gives CDR1 SEHNR, CDR2 FQNEAQ (reference sequence). CDR3 length: 15 amino acids. CDR3 in DNA: TGTGCCAGCAGCCCCCGGACAGGGGGCGGCACTGAAGCTTTCTTT. This translates into CASSPRTGGGTEAFF.

The V and J genes are TRBV11-2 and TRBJ2-7; possibly TRBD2 for D (5 bases). With 3 bases removed from V and 0 bases from J, the gap between germline ends came to 18 bases. The length of the CDR3 is 17 residues. CDR1 is SGHAT and CDR2 is FQNNGV in the germline V gene. The CDR3 DNA reads as TGTGCCAGCAGCTTGACGACTGCTAGCTTGAGCTCCTACGAGCAGTACTTC. This translates into CASSLTTASLSSYEQYF.

The rearrangement links TRBV5-4 to TRBJ2-3; TRBD1 matches 9 bases. Germline V gene sequence: CDR1 SGHNT, CDR2 YYREEE (reference sequence). The J segment lost 3 bases and the V segment lost 6 bases, leaving 8 bases of the junction unmatched. The CDR3 has 15 amino acids. CDR3 in amino acids: CASTRTGVSTDTQYF. CDR3 bases: TGTGCCAGCACCCGGACAGGGGTTTCGACAGATACGCAGTATTTT. Full variable domain (outside the CDR3, taken from reference TRBV5-4 and TRBJ2-3): ETGVTQSPTHLIKTRGQQVTLRCSSQSGHNTVSWYQQALGQGPQFIFQYYREEENGRGNFPPRFSGLQFPNYSSELNVNALELDDSALYLCASTRTGVSTDTQYFGPGTRLTVL.

V and J are TRBV15 and TRBJ2-5; no clear D. V was cut by 0 bases and J by 5 bases, with 10 bases left in between. The CDR3 loop spans 14 amino acids. Germline V CDR1 and CDR2: LNHNV, YYDKDF (reference sequence). CDR3 sequence reads: CATSRDVLQETQYF. The CDR3 bases are TGTGCCACCAGCAGAGATGTTCTCCAGGAGACCCAGTACTTC.

The chain is built from TRBV5-4 and TRBJ1-1; 7 bases line up with TRBD1. The CDR3 contains 13 residues. The V and J ends lost 4 bases and 4 bases, in that order; junction bases with no gene match: 4. Germline CDR1 SGHNT, CDR2 YYREEE (reference sequence). The CDR3 coding sequence is TGTGCCAGCAGCCCGACAGGGTCCACTGAAGCTTTCTTT. Translation: CASSPTGSTEAFF. Full variable domain (outside the CDR3, taken from reference TRBV5-4 and TRBJ1-1): ETGVTQSPTHLIKTRGQQVTLRCSSQSGHNTVSWYQQALGQGPQFIFQYYREEENGRGNFPPRFSGLQFPNYSSELNVNALELDDSALYLCASSPTGSTEAFFGQGTRLTVV.

The J gene is TRBJ1-3, the V gene TRBV18; D is unresolved. V lost 5 bases to trimming and J lost 0 bases, with 11 bases between them. This CDR3 has 15 residues. Germline assignment: CDR1 KGHSH and CDR2 LQKENI. CDR3 amino acids: CASSGAEYSGNTIYF. The CDR3 region has the DNA TGTGCCAGCTCAGGAGCTGAGTACTCTGGAAACACCATATATTTT.

V and J are TRBV7-2 and TRBJ1-3; maybe TRBD1 (6 bases). This CDR3 contains 16 residues. The V gene's germline CDR1 is SGHTA and CDR2 FQGNSA. V dropped 0 bases and J dropped 0 bases, with 9 bases sitting between them. CDR3 residues: CASSLAGGASGNTIYF. The CDR3 DNA sequence: TGTGCCAGCAGCTTAGCGGGGGGGGCCTCTGGAAACACCATATATTTT.

The J gene is TRBJ2-7, the V gene TRBV6-6, with TRBD2 as a possible D gene (5 bases). The CDR3 has 15 residues. V was cut by 2 bases and J by 5 bases, with 16 bases left in between. Germline lookup yields CDR1 MNHNY and CDR2 SVGAGI (reference sequence). The CDR3 DNA reads as TGTGCCAGCAGTTACGGGCTGGCATGGAGGAACGAGCAGTACTTC. Its protein is CASSYGLAWRNEQYF.

The CDR3 nucleotides read TGTGCCAGCAGTCTCCGACAGGCCTCCTCCTACAATGAGCAGTTCTTC. Its protein product is CASSLRQASSYNEQFF. The gene calls are TRBV2 and TRBJ2-1; TRBD1 is a possible D gene (6 bases). Trimming shortened V by 5 bases and J by 0 bases, and 14 bases separated the two germline ends. In germline, CDR1 is SNHLY, CDR2 FYNNEI. CDR3 length: 16 residues.

The chain is built from TRBV30 and TRBJ1-2; unclear D gene. CDR1 and CDR2 (germline): GTSNPN, SVGIG (reference sequence). This CDR3 contains 14 residues. Trimming removed 0 bases at V and 8 bases at J, with 16 bases between. The CDR3 DNA is TGTGCCTGGAGTGTAGGCGAGGCCGTTTGGGGCTACACCTTC. The encoded protein is CAWSVGEAVWGYTF.

This clone was seen just once. The rearrangement joins TRBV5-4 to TRBJ1-1; 7 bases match TRBD1. The length of the CDR3 is 14 residues. V shed 4 bases, J shed 6 bases, and the junction held 9 bases outside the gene matches. Germline V gene sequence: CDR1 SGHNT, CDR2 YYREEE (reference sequence). The CDR3 loop is CASSGNRGEAEAFF. The CDR3 region has the DNA TGTGCCAGCAGCGGGAACAGGGGTGAAGCTGAAGCTTTCTTT.